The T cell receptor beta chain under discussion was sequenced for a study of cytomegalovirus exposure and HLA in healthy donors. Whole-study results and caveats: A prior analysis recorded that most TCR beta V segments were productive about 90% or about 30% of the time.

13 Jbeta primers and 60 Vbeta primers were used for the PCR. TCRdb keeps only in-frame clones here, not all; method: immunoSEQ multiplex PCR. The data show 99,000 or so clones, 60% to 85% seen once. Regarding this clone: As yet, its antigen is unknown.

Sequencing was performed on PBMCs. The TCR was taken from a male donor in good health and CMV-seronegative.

The CDR3 nucleotides read TGTGCCAGCAGTTTCGGGACTAGCGGACAGCACAATGAGCAGTTCTTC. It yields the protein CASSFGTSGQHNEQFF. The chain couples TRBV6-5 to TRBJ2-1; 11 nucleotides agree with TRBD2. Germline values: CDR1 MNHEY, CDR2 SVGAGI. The CDR3 is made up of 16 amino acids. V lost 4 bases, J lost 5 bases, and 7 bases stayed unmatched.